This is a list of T cell receptor beta chains from one sample in a study of blood T cell repertoires in COVID-19. Produced via immunoSEQ multiplex PCR; TCRdb's table is partial and in-frame only. The sample lists some 270,000 clones, around 90% seen once, with less than 2% in the top ten. Source material: PBMCs or T cells enriched from blood (not recorded which). All receptors derive from a middle-aged woman who had recovered from COVID-19. Both conserved end residues are part of each CDR3. D genes are given only for firm matches. Rows may omit the clone size; those that give it use once, few, many or a size class.

J gene	D gene	clone size	V gene	CDR3 protein	CDR3 DNA
TRBJ2-2	-	-	TRBV5-4	CASSLAGPGELFF	TGTGCCAGCAGCTTGGCAGGGCCCGGGGAGCTGTTTTTT
TRBJ1-1	TRBD1	once	TRBV6-5	CASSPGTGDSTEAFF	TGTGCCAGCAGCCCCGGGACAGGGGATTCCACTGAAGCTTTCTTT
TRBJ1-1	-	-	TRBV14	CASSSYTEAFF	TGTGCCAGCAGCTCATACACTGAAGCTTTCTTT
TRBJ2-7	TRBD2	-	TRBV7-2	CASSSGLAGGEQYF	TGTGCCAGCAGCTCGGGACTAGCGGGAGGCGAGCAGTACTTC
TRBJ1-2	-	-	TRBV19	CASLGQTPNYGYTF	TGTGCCAGTTTAGGACAAACGCCTAACTATGGCTACACCTTC
TRBJ1-1	-	-	TRBV19	CASSIGWANTEAFF	TGTGCCAGTAGTATAGGGTGGGCAAACACTGAAGCTTTCTTT
TRBJ1-2	-	-	TRBV27	CASSLLPLHSYYGYTF	TGTGCCAGCAGTCTTCTACCTCTGCACAGCTACTATGGCTACACCTTC
TRBJ1-2	-	once	TRBV6-5	CASSYQGVGGYTF	TGTGCCAGCAGTTACCAGGGTGTCGGGGGCTACACCTTC
TRBJ1-1	-	-	TRBV19	CASSNRDISMNTEAFF	TGTGCCAGTAGTAACCGGGACATAAGCATGAACACTGAAGCTTTCTTT
TRBJ2-7	TRBD1	-	TRBV9	CASSVAQGAYEQYF	TGTGCCAGCAGCGTAGCCCAGGGGGCCTACGAGCAGTACTTC
TRBJ2-3	TRBD2	-	TRBV7-9	CASSLSGVTDTQYF	TGTGCCAGCAGTTTAAGCGGGGTCACAGATACGCAGTATTTT
TRBJ1-2	-	-	TRBV4-1	CASSPRDTDNYGYTF	TGCGCCAGCAGCCCCCGGGACACGGATAACTATGGCTACACCTTC
TRBJ2-3	TRBD1	-	TRBV19	CASGTGGVDTQYF	TGTGCCAGTGGGACAGGGGGCGTAGATACGCAGTATTTT
TRBJ2-1	TRBD2	-	TRBV9	CASSAPSPGTSGRLSYNEQFF	TGTGCCAGCAGCGCCCCGAGCCCCGGGACTAGCGGGAGGCTGTCCTACAATGAGCAGTTCTTC
TRBJ1-2	TRBD1	-	TRBV10-2	CASSEFQGAQGYTF	TGCGCCAGCAGTGAGTTCCAGGGGGCCCAAGGCTACACCTTC
TRBJ2-7	TRBD1	-	TRBV6-5	CASSSGGSSYEQYF	TGTGCCAGCAGTTCAGGGGGTAGCTCCTACGAGCAGTACTTC
TRBJ2-1	TRBD2	-	TRBV7-6	CASSRGGYDEQFF	TGTGCCAGCAGCCGGGGGGGGTACGATGAGCAGTTCTTC
TRBJ2-2	-	-	TRBV7-6	CASSSLGLTNTGELFF	TGTGCCAGCAGCTCACTGGGGCTTACGAACACCGGGGAGCTGTTTTTT
TRBJ2-5	TRBD1	-	TRBV18	CASSPPRGQGIVYETQYF	TGTGCCAGCTCACCTCCGAGGGGACAGGGAATTGTTTATGAGACCCAGTACTTC
TRBJ1-4	-	-	TRBV24-1	CATSGGRDEKLFF	TGTGCCACCAGTGGAGGGCGAGATGAAAAACTGTTTTTT
TRBJ1-3	-	-	TRBV5-4	CASSPPGRNTIYF	TGTGCCAGCAGCCCTCCTGGGCGTAACACCATATATTTT
TRBJ2-5	-	once	TRBV5-1	CASSLARPETQYF	TGCGCCAGCAGCTTGGCTAGGCCTGAGACCCAGTACTTC
TRBJ2-5	-	once	TRBV9	CASSEGEPRRETQYF	TGTGCCAGCAGCGAGGGAGAGCCCCGACGGGAGACCCAGTACTTC
TRBJ2-2	TRBD1	once	TRBV5-1	CASSFRDRDTGELFF	TGCGCCAGCAGCTTCCGGGACAGGGACACCGGGGAGCTGTTTTTT
TRBJ1-3	TRBD1	-	TRBV11-2	CASSSRGLPPGNTIYF	TGTGCCAGCAGCTCCAGGGGGCTCCCCCCTGGAAACACCATATATTTT
TRBJ2-7	-	-	TRBV5-5	CASSLIGGPTYEQYF	TGTGCCAGCAGCTTGATTGGGGGCCCCACCTACGAGCAGTACTTC
TRBJ1-6	-	-	TRBV30	CAWSATSSYNSPLHF	TGTGCCTGGAGTGCTACTAGCTCCTATAATTCACCCCTCCACTTT
TRBJ2-3	-	few	TRBV19	CASSIFHQRVSTDTQYF	TGTGCCAGTAGTATATTCCACCAGCGGGTAAGCACAGATACGCAGTATTTT
TRBJ1-5	TRBD1	-	TRBV5-8	CASSSYVGTAMSQSNQPQHF	TGTGCCAGCAGCTCTTACGTAGGGACAGCAATGAGTCAAAGCAATCAGCCCCAGCATTTT
TRBJ2-3	TRBD2	-	TRBV7-9	CASSPLVAGALDTQYF	TGTGCCAGCAGCCCCTTGGTAGCGGGGGCCTTAGATACGCAGTATTTT
TRBJ1-1	-	-	TRBV6-1	CASSEIDPQYTEAFF	TGTGCCAGCAGTGAAATAGATCCCCAATACACTGAAGCTTTCTTT
TRBJ2-1	TRBD1	-	TRBV2	CASRPGQGFYEQFF	TGTGCCAGCAGACCGGGACAGGGGTTTTATGAGCAGTTCTTC
TRBJ1-5	TRBD1	-	TRBV6-2/TRBV6-3	CASSSVLGTGSSGNQPQHF	TGTGCCAGCAGTTCCGTTTTAGGGACAGGTTCCTCCGGCAATCAGCCCCAGCATTTT
TRBJ1-2	TRBD1	once	TRBV3-1/TRBV3-2	CASSLQGAYGYTF	TGTGCCAGCAGCCTACAGGGGGCATATGGCTACACCTTC
TRBJ1-2	TRBD1	-	TRBV5-4	CASTLTGVDYGYTF	TGTGCCAGCACTCTCACAGGGGTCGACTATGGCTACACCTTC